This passage covers 30 T cell receptor beta chains from one sample sequenced in a study of blood T cells in healthy people across ages. The authors ran a second PCR of roughly 7 to 11 cycles using a sample-barcoded 5' primer and a J-beta primer mix. TCRdb reprocessed the 5' RACE reads via MiXCR and lists one record per CDR3 protein. The table has hundreds of thousands of distinct CDR3 sequences, 56% seen once. Input material: blood. The receptor set was obtained from a man aged 40-49 years in good health.

The chain has TRBV28 and TRBJ2-5, with D possibly TRBD1 on 6 matching bases. Per germline, CDR1 MDHEN and CDR2 SYDVKM. CDR3 length: 15 residues. V shed 3 bases and J shed 9 bases, with 20 bases lying between them. The CDR3 reads CASSFFVGGQTAQYF. In DNA form, the CDR3 reads TGTGCCAGCAGTTTTTTTGTAGGGGGACAAACGGCCCAGTACTTC.

The chain recombines TRBV24-1 with TRBJ1-6; D gene ambiguous. V was cut by 4 bases and J by 7 bases, with 10 bases left in between. CDR1 and CDR2 (germline): KGHDR, SFDVKD. This CDR3 region has 14 residues. Here the CDR3 reads CATSEALPNSPLHF. The CDR3 region has the DNA TGTGCCACCAGTGAGGCCCTACCGAATTCACCCCTCCACTTT.

This clonotype was seen ten or more times. The V gene is TRBV20-1, the J gene TRBJ2-3; D is tentatively TRBD1 or TRBD2 (5 bases each). The germline CDR1 and CDR2 sequences are DFQATT and SNEGSKA (reference sequence). V was cut by 5 bases and J by 0 bases, with 9 bases left in between. CDR3 size: 13 residues. CDR3 residues: CSAFRDSTDTQYF. CDR3 in DNA: TGCAGTGCTTTCCGGGACAGCACAGATACGCAGTATTTT.

V is TRBV30 and J is TRBJ1-1; the D gene is possibly TRBD1 (6 bases). V was cut by 3 bases and J by 0 bases, with 8 bases left in between. From germline, CDR1 is GTSNPN and CDR2 SVGIG (reference sequence). The CDR3 is 13 amino acids. This CDR3 reads CAWSRGVNTEAFF. CDR3 DNA: TGTGCCTGGAGCAGGGGCGTGAACACTGAAGCTTTCTTT.

This clonotype was seen a handful of times. The chain has TRBV29-1 and TRBJ2-1; 10 bases match TRBD2. Looked up from germline, CDR1 is SQVTM and CDR2 is ANQGSEA. The CDR3 has 16 amino acids. The ends lost 4 bases at V and 8 bases at J; junction bases unmatched: 14. In DNA form, the CDR3 reads TGCAGCGTTGCGAGACTAGCGGGCCCACAACGATATGAGCAGTTCTTC. Translation: CSVARLAGPQRYEQFF.

The gene calls are TRBV27 and TRBJ2-6; D may be TRBD1 or TRBD2 (5 bases each). Trimming took 3 bases from V and 3 from J, leaving 9 bases between them. CDR1 and CDR2 (germline): MNHEY, SMNVEV (reference sequence). The length of the CDR3 is 15 residues. CDR3 nucleotides: TGTGCCAGCAGTTTTCGGGGCAATGGGGCCAACGTCCTGACTTTC. It encodes CASSFRGNGANVLTF.

This clonotype came up a few times. The chain uses TRBV25-1 and TRBJ1-1, with D possibly TRBD1 on 6 matching bases. Germline CDR1 reads MGHDK; CDR2 reads SYGVNS. V lost 4 bases to trimming and J lost 5 bases, with 14 bases between them. CDR3 length: 14 amino acids. The CDR3 DNA reads TGTGCCAGCAGTGCAGTAGGGGGAGGAACTGAAGCTTTCTTT. Translation: CASSAVGGGTEAFF.

The chain is built from TRBV7-2 and TRBJ2-1; 9 bases align to TRBD2. The CDR3 is 15 residues long. V lost 5 bases, J lost 8 bases, and 10 bases stayed unmatched. The germline gives CDR1 SGHTA, CDR2 FQGNSA. DNA for the CDR3: TGTGCCAGCAGCGACGTAGCGGGAGAGGAATATGAGCAGTTCTTC. Protein sequence: CASSDVAGEEYEQFF.

Only a few counts were recorded for this clonotype. V gene TRBV21-1 combines with J gene TRBJ1-2. TRBV21-1 is an annotated pseudogene. This CDR3 has 12 residues. CDR3 in DNA: TGTGCCAGCAGCGCTCGCAGAAATGGCTACACCTTC. This sequence encodes CASSARRNGYTF.

The chain joins TRBV7-2 to TRBJ2-5, with 10 bases aligning to TRBD2. The V and J ends lost 8 bases and 4 bases, in that order; junction bases with no gene match: 7. Germline assignment: CDR1 SGHTA and CDR2 FQGNSA. This CDR3 has 14 residues. The CDR3 here is CASCVASGRETQYF. CDR3 coding DNA: TGTGCCAGCTGCGTGGCTAGCGGGAGAGAGACCCAGTACTTC.

The J gene is TRBJ2-3, the V gene TRBV28, with TRBD2 as a possible D gene (6 bases). The length of the CDR3 is 14 residues. CDR1 and CDR2 (germline): MDHEN, SYDVKM. Trimming removed 6 bases from V and 6 bases from J, with 16 bases in between. The CDR3: CASRITGTEDTQYF. Here the CDR3 DNA reads TGTGCCAGCAGGATAACGGGGACTGAGGATACGCAGTATTTT.

CDR3 sequence: CASSLFTSGRNEQFF. The CDR3 coding sequence is TGTGCCAGCAGTTTATTCACTAGCGGGAGGAATGAGCAGTTCTTC. The V call is TRBV27, the J call TRBJ2-1; TRBD2 agrees at 12 bases. Germline lookup yields CDR1 MNHEY and CDR2 SMNVEV (reference sequence). The CDR3 totals 15 residues. After removal of 1 base from V and 7 bases from J, the junction contained 2 bases not matched to a gene.

This clonotype occurred once. The J gene is TRBJ2-5, the V gene TRBV4-2; either TRBD1 or TRBD2 may fit D (5 bases each). The CDR3 runs to 15 residues. CDR1 LGHNA and CDR2 YNFKEQ come from the germline V gene. V lost 1 base and J lost 11, with 20 bases in between. The CDR3 region has the DNA TGTGCCAGCAGCCAAGCGGGGCGGGCAGACAATGAGCAGTACTTC. Translation: CASSQAGRADNEQYF.

The J gene is TRBJ2-1, the V gene TRBV20-1, with a tentative D call TRBD2 (6 bases). CDR3 length equals 13 residues. Per germline, CDR1 DFQATT and CDR2 SNEGSKA (reference sequence). V shed 4 bases and J shed 8 bases, with 15 bases lying between them. The CDR3 DNA reads TGCAGTGCTACTCCCGGGACTGACGATGAGCAGTTCTTC. This codes for CSATPGTDDEQFF.

The chain has TRBV28 and TRBJ2-4, with TRBD1 matching over 9 bases. The J call may not be correct, given that the DNA end is closer to TRBJ2-7. Germline V gene lookup returns CDR1 MDHEN and CDR2 SYDVKM. The CDR3 sequence is 13 residues long. The CDR3, as DNA: TGTGCCGCCTGGCAGACAGGGGGCTACGAGCAGTACTTC. It translates to CAAWQTGGYEQYF.

This clonotype was counted a single time. The V and J genes are TRBV12-3 or TRBV12-4 and TRBJ2-1; D perhaps matches TRBD2 (5 bases). The CDR3 runs 13 residues. Trimming stripped 2 bases from V and 8 bases from J, with 10 bases between. The CDR3 DNA reads TGTGCCAGCAGTTTATTTGGAGGCGATGAGCAGTTCTTC. This gives the protein CASSLFGGDEQFF.

The J gene is TRBJ2-7, the V gene TRBV28; a possible D gene is TRBD2 (5 bases). Germline V lookup: CDR1 MDHEN, CDR2 SYDVKM. The CDR3 loop spans 14 amino acids. V lost 5 bases and J lost 3, with 14 bases in between. CDR3 DNA: TGTGCCAGCAGTGGGGTCGAGGGTTTCTACGAGCAGTACTTC. Translating gives CASSGVEGFYEQYF.

This clonotype was seen a few times. The genes are TRBV10-3 and TRBJ1-2, with D maybe TRBD1 (6 bases). CDR1 ENHRY and CDR2 SYGVKD come from the germline V gene. The CDR3 covers 14 residues. The V end was cut by 4 bases, the J end by 1 base, with 10 bases between. The CDR3, as DNA: TGTGCCATCAGTGCGGACAGAAGTAACTATGGCTACACCTTC. It encodes CAISADRSNYGYTF.

Comments on this clonotype: One end of the junction fails to match germline, which may point to a read error. The rearrangement links TRBV20-1 to TRBJ2-3; 9 nucleotides line up with TRBD2. Germline V gene lookup returns CDR1 DFQATT and CDR2 SNEGSKA (reference sequence). The CDR3 consists of 16 residues. Here the CDR3 reads CSAPRRLAGWTETQYF. Written as DNA, the CDR3 is TGCAGTGCTCCACGTCGGCTAGCGGGATGGACAGAGACGCAGTATTTT.

This clonotype occurred once. This chain connects TRBV6-5 to TRBJ2-1; 9 nucleotides match TRBD2. The assigned J gene may be wrong: the sequence end matches TRBJ2-7 better. The CDR3 has 17 amino acids. Germline V CDR1 and CDR2: MNHEY, SVGAGI. Written as DNA, the CDR3 is TGTGCCAGCAGTTACTCCCCCTTAGCGGGAGTGTACAATGAGCAGTACTTC. Encoded protein: CASSYSPLAGVYNEQYF.

The chain joins TRBV18 to TRBJ2-3; D may be TRBD2 (5 bases). The CDR3 loop spans 15 amino acids. Per germline, CDR1 KGHSH and CDR2 LQKENI. The germline V and J ends were trimmed by 6 bases and 1 base, with 14 bases remaining between them. CDR3 sequence reads: CASSRAQAGTDTQYF. As DNA, the CDR3 is TGTGCCAGCTCCCGGGCCCAAGCGGGCACAGATACGCAGTATTTT.

J is TRBJ1-1 and V is TRBV21-1; TRBD1 is taken as the D call from the table, unchecked against the DNA. TRBV21-1 is marked as a pseudogene. The CDR3 loop spans 19 amino acids. The CDR3 DNA is TGTGCCAGCAGCAAAGGGGGACAGGGGATTAGTTTTTTGGGCACTGAAGCTTTCTTT. It specifies CASSKGGQGISFLGTEAFF.

The CDR3: CASSQVGDSGANVLTF. The CDR3 DNA reads TGTGCCAGCAGCCAAGTGGGGGACTCTGGGGCCAACGTCCTGACTTTC. This chain links TRBV4-2 with TRBJ2-6, with D perhaps given as TRBD1 or TRBD2 (5 bases each). This CDR3 has 16 residues. The germline CDR1 and CDR2 sequences are LGHNA and YNFKEQ. The V gene lost 1 base and the J gene lost 0 bases, with 7 bases spanning the gap.

CDR3 residues: CASTYGVEGNQPQHF. CDR3 sequence (DNA): TGTGCCAGCACCTACGGCGTAGAAGGCAATCAGCCCCAGCATTTT. This sequence joins TRBV6-6 and TRBJ1-5; D remains ambiguous. Germline CDR1 MNHNY, CDR2 SVGAGI (reference sequence). Trimming stripped 7 bases from V and 2 bases from J, with 15 bases between. This CDR3 is built from 15 residues.

CDR3 nucleotides: TGTGCCAGCAGTTCAACAGGGGGCGGGAGTTATGGCTACACCTTC. This encodes CASSSTGGGSYGYTF. The V and J genes are TRBV12-3 or TRBV12-4 and TRBJ1-2; 9 nucleotides line up with TRBD1. V lost 4 bases and J lost 5; bases outside the gene matches: 8. The CDR3 has 15 amino acids.

The chain links TRBV29-1 to TRBJ1-5; D not certain. CDR3 length equals 13 residues. V was trimmed by 4 bases and J by 0 bases, leaving 7 bases between them. Germline V gene data show CDR1 as SQVTM and CDR2 as ANQGSEA. This CDR3 reads CSVASDSNQPQHF. DNA for the CDR3: TGCAGCGTTGCCAGCGATAGCAATCAGCCCCAGCATTTT.

V gene TRBV7-9 combines with J gene TRBJ1-2; possible D gene TRBD1, 5 bases. The CDR3 runs 13 residues. The V gene's germline CDR1 is SEHNR and CDR2 FQNEAQ (reference sequence). V gave up 4 bases and J gave up 7 bases, with 13 bases separating them. The CDR3 spells CASSSMGTVGYTF. CDR3 DNA: TGTGCCAGCAGCTCGATGGGGACGGTTGGCTACACCTTC. The variable domain in full, completed from reference TRBV7-9 and TRBJ1-2, reads DTGVSQNPRHKITKRGQNVTFRCDPISEHNRLYWYRQTLGQGPEFLTYFQNEAQLEKSRLLSDRFSAERPKGSFSTLEIQRTEQGDSAMYLCASSSMGTVGYTFGSGTRLTVV.

The rearrangement links TRBV5-4 to TRBJ1-6, with D maybe TRBD1 (5 bases). CDR1 is SGHNT and CDR2 is YYREEE in the germline V gene (reference sequence). The CDR3 is 16 residues long. Trimming shortened V by 1 base and J by 5 bases, and 13 bases separated the two germline ends. This CDR3 is CASSLRVGGNNSPLHF. The CDR3 DNA reads as TGTGCCAGCAGCTTGCGGGTGGGGGGGAATAATTCACCCCTCCACTTT.

This clonotype was recorded a few times. The V call is TRBV20-1, the J call TRBJ2-4; D possibly corresponds to TRBD1 (5 bases). Germline V gives CDR1 DFQATT, CDR2 SNEGSKA (reference sequence). This CDR3 has 14 amino acids. V was shortened by 5 bases and J by 2 bases, with 13 bases between the two germline ends. The CDR3 reads CSALDSLSKNIQYF. In DNA, the CDR3 is TGCAGTGCTCTAGACAGCTTGTCCAAAAACATTCAGTACTTC.

The CDR3 reads CASTYGNWNSPLHF. DNA for the CDR3: TGTGCCAGCACCTATGGGAATTGGAATTCACCCCTCCACTTT. V gene TRBV7-9 combines with J gene TRBJ1-6; D is uncertain. CDR1 SEHNR and CDR2 FQNEAQ come from the germline V gene (reference sequence). The CDR3 covers 14 residues. Trimming took off 7 bases at V and 7 bases at J, with 14 bases between the two ends.